The T cell receptor (beta chain) under discussion was sequenced for a study of blood T cell repertoires in COVID-19. This clone was counted a single time. Followed longitudinally, the Seattle patients had been enrolled during active infection. Profiling relied on immunoSEQ multiplex PCR, and the TCRdb table lists in-frame clones only, not all of them. The data show about 240,000 clones, roughly 76% seen once. The germline V gene encodes CDR1 KGHSH and CDR2 LQKENI. This CDR3 contains 14 residues. Deletions cut 4 bases from V and 0 bases from J, with 7 bases between. The material sequenced was peripheral blood. This TCR derives from an elderly woman with COVID-19, enrolled during active disease. The rearrangement links TRBV18 to TRBJ1-3; no clear D. The CDR3 loop reads CASSHDTSGNTIYF. CDR3 DNA sequence: TGTGCCAGCTCACACGACACCTCTGGAAACACCATATATTTT.